This is a list of T cell receptor beta chains from one sample in a study of blood T cell repertoires in COVID-19. Assay used: immunoSEQ multiplex PCR; TCRdb lists only in-frame clones, some missing. The sample lists fewer than 250,000 clones, 70% to 90% occurring once. The specimen sequenced was peripheral blood. These receptors originate from a man aged 50 to 59 with acute or convalescent COVID-19. The CDR3 runs from the conserved cysteine through the conserved F or W. Each record gives: CDR3 DNA, CDR3 protein, D gene, J gene, clone size, V gene. D genes are given only for firm matches. The size of a clone is reported for some rows only, either as once, few or many, or as a class for expanded clones.

CDR3 DNA: TGTGCCACCAGTGAAAGCGGGAGAAAGGAGAACGAGCAGTACTTC
CDR3 protein: CATSESGRKENEQYF
D gene: TRBD2
J gene: TRBJ2-7
clone size: .
V gene: TRBV24-1

CDR3 DNA: TGTGCCATCAGTGCGGGGACTAGCTTGGGTGAGCAGTTCTTC
CDR3 protein: CAISAGTSLGEQFF
D gene: TRBD2
J gene: TRBJ2-1
clone size: few
V gene: TRBV10-3

CDR3 DNA: TGTGCCACCAGTGATTCATCCGTAGGGACTAGCGGCTACAATGAGCAGTTCTTC
CDR3 protein: CATSDSSVGTSGYNEQFF
D gene: TRBD2
J gene: TRBJ2-1
clone size: once
V gene: TRBV24-1

CDR3 DNA: TGTGCCAGCAGCGTAGGAGGCAGAGGGGGGCAGTACTTC
CDR3 protein: CASSVGGRGGQYF
D gene: .
J gene: TRBJ2-7
clone size: .
V gene: TRBV9

CDR3 DNA: TGTGCCAGCAGTACACTCGGACAGGGATTCACTGAAGCTTTCTTT
CDR3 protein: CASSTLGQGFTEAFF
D gene: TRBD1
J gene: TRBJ1-1
clone size: .
V gene: TRBV27

CDR3 DNA: TGTGCCACCAGTGATGCTGGACAGGTCGGACGACCTGAAGCTTTCTTT
CDR3 protein: CATSDAGQVGRPEAFF
D gene: TRBD1
J gene: TRBJ1-1
clone size: .
V gene: TRBV24-1

CDR3 DNA: TGTGCCAGCAGTTTAAAGGCTAGCGGGAGGGCGGGGACCCAGTACTTC
CDR3 protein: CASSLKASGRAGTQYF
D gene: TRBD2
J gene: TRBJ2-5
clone size: .
V gene: TRBV28

CDR3 DNA: TGTGCCAGCAGCTTGGAGGGACAGGGGGAGACCCAGTACTTC
CDR3 protein: CASSLEGQGETQYF
D gene: TRBD1
J gene: TRBJ2-5
clone size: .
V gene: TRBV5-4

CDR3 DNA: TGTGCCAGCAGTTACACCCAGGGACACGGAAACACCATATATTTT
CDR3 protein: CASSYTQGHGNTIYF
D gene: .
J gene: TRBJ1-3
clone size: .
V gene: TRBV6-5

CDR3 DNA: TGCAGCGTCCAACGGGGGAAGGAGGCTTTCTTT
CDR3 protein: CSVQRGKEAFF
D gene: .
J gene: TRBJ1-1
clone size: .
V gene: TRBV29-1

CDR3 DNA: TGTGCCAGCGGGGGGGGAGGGGCCCCCAAAAACATTCAGTACTTC
CDR3 protein: CASGGGGAPKNIQYF
D gene: TRBD2
J gene: TRBJ2-4
clone size: .
V gene: TRBV2

CDR3 DNA: TGTGCCTGGAGTACTCGGGCAGGGGGCGTAAAAACTGAAGCTTTCTTT
CDR3 protein: CAWSTRAGGVKTEAFF
D gene: TRBD1
J gene: TRBJ1-1
clone size: .
V gene: TRBV30

CDR3 DNA: TGTGCCAGCAGCTTATGGGTAGGGGGCCACCCCGGCCGCGAGCAGTTCTTC
CDR3 protein: CASSLWVGGHPGREQFF
D gene: TRBD1
J gene: TRBJ2-1
clone size: .
V gene: TRBV11-2

CDR3 DNA: TGTGCCAGCAGTTACTCTGGGACACCTAGTGGGACCCAGTACTTC
CDR3 protein: CASSYSGTPSGTQYF
D gene: .
J gene: TRBJ2-5
clone size: .
V gene: TRBV6-5

CDR3 DNA: TGTGCCAGCAGCCTAAACTACGTCCTGACTTTC
CDR3 protein: CASSLNYVLTF
D gene: .
J gene: TRBJ2-6
clone size: .
V gene: TRBV3-1/TRBV3-2

CDR3 DNA: TGTGCCACCCGGGACAGTCCGAACACTGAAGCTTTCTTT
CDR3 protein: CATRDSPNTEAFF
D gene: TRBD1
J gene: TRBJ1-1
clone size: .
V gene: TRBV15

CDR3 DNA: TGTGCCAGCAGCTTATTGACAGTCAACACCGGGGAGCTGTTTTTT
CDR3 protein: CASSLLTVNTGELFF
D gene: .
J gene: TRBJ2-2
clone size: .
V gene: TRBV7-2

CDR3 DNA: TGTGCCAGCAGTCACCTTCTAGCGGACACAGATACGCAGTATTTT
CDR3 protein: CASSHLLADTDTQYF
D gene: TRBD2
J gene: TRBJ2-3
clone size: .
V gene: TRBV7-6

CDR3 DNA: TGTGCCAGCAGTATACCAGGAATGGTTAACTATGGCTACACCTTC
CDR3 protein: CASSIPGMVNYGYTF
D gene: .
J gene: TRBJ1-2
clone size: .
V gene: TRBV28

CDR3 DNA: TGTGCCAGTAGTATAGGCAGAGGAGCCGGGACAGCTGAAAAACTGTTTTTT
CDR3 protein: CASSIGRGAGTAEKLFF
D gene: TRBD1
J gene: TRBJ1-4
clone size: .
V gene: TRBV19

CDR3 DNA: TGTGCCAGTAGTGGAGCGGGCCAGAATAATTCACCCCTCCACTTT
CDR3 protein: CASSGAGQNNSPLHF
D gene: .
J gene: TRBJ1-6
clone size: .
V gene: TRBV19

CDR3 DNA: TGTGCCAGTAGTAGGACAGGGGGCATGTACGAGCAGTACTTC
CDR3 protein: CASSRTGGMYEQYF
D gene: TRBD1
J gene: TRBJ2-7
clone size: .
V gene: TRBV19

CDR3 DNA: TGTGCCAGCAGCCCCCCTGGGGGGCGGGAGTCCGGGGAGCTGTTTTTT
CDR3 protein: CASSPPGGRESGELFF
D gene: .
J gene: TRBJ2-2
clone size: .
V gene: TRBV3-1/TRBV3-2

CDR3 DNA: TGTGCCAGCAGCCGCGGACTGGATAATGAAAAACTGTTTTTT
CDR3 protein: CASSRGLDNEKLFF
D gene: .
J gene: TRBJ1-4
clone size: few
V gene: TRBV7-9

CDR3 DNA: TGTGCCAGCAGCAGACTACCGGGACAGGGGGCGCCGAATGAGCAGTTCTTC
CDR3 protein: CASSRLPGQGAPNEQFF
D gene: TRBD1
J gene: TRBJ2-1
clone size: .
V gene: TRBV28

CDR3 DNA: TGTGCCAGCAGCGTCGGGGTCTATGGCTACACCTTC
CDR3 protein: CASSVGVYGYTF
D gene: .
J gene: TRBJ1-2
clone size: .
V gene: TRBV7-9

CDR3 DNA: TGCGCCAGCAGCTTTTCGCGAGCCTTATCCTACGAGCAGTACTTC
CDR3 protein: CASSFSRALSYEQYF
D gene: .
J gene: TRBJ2-7
clone size: .
V gene: TRBV4-1

CDR3 DNA: TGTGCCAGCAGTTACTCCGGGGGTAATTCACCCCTCCACTTT
CDR3 protein: CASSYSGGNSPLHF
D gene: .
J gene: TRBJ1-6
clone size: .
V gene: TRBV6-5

CDR3 DNA: TGTGCCACCAGCTCAAGAGGGGGCGGGACTGGAAACACCATATATTTT
CDR3 protein: CATSSRGGGTGNTIYF
D gene: TRBD1
J gene: TRBJ1-3
clone size: .
V gene: TRBV15

CDR3 DNA: TGTGCCAGCAGCTCTCTCTCGTTCCTGGGGCCTGAAGCTTTCTTT
CDR3 protein: CASSSLSFLGPEAFF
D gene: .
J gene: TRBJ1-1
clone size: few
V gene: TRBV11-2

CDR3 DNA: TGCAGCGTTGAGGCTGGAGCTAACTATGGCTACACCTTC
CDR3 protein: CSVEAGANYGYTF
D gene: .
J gene: TRBJ1-2
clone size: few
V gene: TRBV29-1

CDR3 DNA: TGCGCCAGCAGCCAAGATCTCCAACTAGCGGGGGGGCAAGAGACCCAGTACTTC
CDR3 protein: CASSQDLQLAGGQETQYF
D gene: TRBD2
J gene: TRBJ2-5
clone size: .
V gene: TRBV4-1

CDR3 DNA: TGTGCCAGCAGACTGACACAGGGGGCCCATAATTCACCCCTCCACTTT
CDR3 protein: CASRLTQGAHNSPLHF
D gene: TRBD1
J gene: TRBJ1-6
clone size: .
V gene: TRBV13

CDR3 DNA: TGCGCCAGCAGCCAAGCGACAGGGAAGCTGGCTTTCTTT
CDR3 protein: CASSQATGKLAFF
D gene: TRBD1
J gene: TRBJ1-1
clone size: .
V gene: TRBV4-1

CDR3 DNA: TGTGCCAGCAGCCTGGGACAGGGTCTCTCCTACGAGCAGTACTTC
CDR3 protein: CASSLGQGLSYEQYF
D gene: TRBD1
J gene: TRBJ2-7
clone size: few
V gene: TRBV9

CDR3 DNA: TGTGCCAGCAGCGGTGGGGCGGTAGCGGGGCACAATGAGCAGTTCTTC
CDR3 protein: CASSGGAVAGHNEQFF
D gene: TRBD2
J gene: TRBJ2-1
clone size: .
V gene: TRBV5-8

CDR3 DNA: TGTGCCAGCAGTGAATATCGAGCGTATGGCTACACCTTC
CDR3 protein: CASSEYRAYGYTF
D gene: .
J gene: TRBJ1-2
clone size: .
V gene: TRBV25-1

CDR3 DNA: TGTGCCAGCAGTTTAAGAGCCACTACGGATGTGCAGTACTTC
CDR3 protein: CASSLRATTDVQYF
D gene: .
J gene: TRBJ2-7
clone size: .
V gene: TRBV28

CDR3 DNA: TGTGCCAGCAGGGCGGACAGGGGCCCTATTCAGCCCCAGCATTTT
CDR3 protein: CASRADRGPIQPQHF
D gene: TRBD1
J gene: TRBJ1-5
clone size: .
V gene: TRBV6-5

CDR3 DNA: TGCGCCAGCACGACAGGGAATTTATATGGCTACACCTTC
CDR3 protein: CASTTGNLYGYTF
D gene: TRBD1
J gene: TRBJ1-2
clone size: .
V gene: TRBV10-1

CDR3 DNA: TGTGCCAGCAGCCAAGAGATGGGCTTAGGGGGCCTTAGGTACAATGAGCAGTTCTTC
CDR3 protein: CASSQEMGLGGLRYNEQFF
D gene: TRBD1
J gene: TRBJ2-1
clone size: few
V gene: TRBV4-2

CDR3 DNA: TGTGCCAGCAGGAAACAGGGAAGCAATCAGCCCCAGCATTTT
CDR3 protein: CASRKQGSNQPQHF
D gene: .
J gene: TRBJ1-5
clone size: .
V gene: TRBV2

CDR3 DNA: TGTGCCAGCAGCTTGGCTATTGGGCAGAGCTATGGCTACACCTTC
CDR3 protein: CASSLAIGQSYGYTF
D gene: .
J gene: TRBJ1-2
clone size: .
V gene: TRBV5-8

CDR3 DNA: TGTGCCAGCAGCCTAGGACAGGGGTTTTCCCCCCAGCATTTT
CDR3 protein: CASSLGQGFSPQHF
D gene: TRBD1
J gene: TRBJ1-5
clone size: .
V gene: TRBV7-9

CDR3 DNA: TGTGCCAGCAGCTCCCGGGGGCAGGGGGCCTACAATGAGCAGTTCTTC
CDR3 protein: CASSSRGQGAYNEQFF
D gene: .
J gene: TRBJ2-1
clone size: few
V gene: TRBV9

CDR3 DNA: TGTGCCAGCGGCCAGGGGGTTCGACCCTCCGAGCAGTACTTC
CDR3 protein: CASGQGVRPSEQYF
D gene: TRBD1
J gene: TRBJ2-7
clone size: few
V gene: TRBV19

CDR3 DNA: TGTGCCAGCAGCTCCCTAGCGGGGGCCACAGATACGCAGTATTTT
CDR3 protein: CASSSLAGATDTQYF
D gene: TRBD2
J gene: TRBJ2-3
clone size: .
V gene: TRBV7-8

CDR3 DNA: TGTGCCAGCAGCCAAGAGGGAGGGCCTCAGCCCCAGCATTTT
CDR3 protein: CASSQEGGPQPQHF
D gene: .
J gene: TRBJ1-5
clone size: .
V gene: TRBV3-1/TRBV3-2

CDR3 DNA: TGTGCCAGCAGTCTAAGTATCGCGGGAAAACTGTTTTTT
CDR3 protein: CASSLSIAGKLFF
D gene: .
J gene: TRBJ1-4
clone size: .
V gene: TRBV6-5

CDR3 DNA: TGTGCCAGTAGTAAAAACAGGGGAAGGGGCAATCAGCCCCAGCATTTT
CDR3 protein: CASSKNRGRGNQPQHF
D gene: TRBD1
J gene: TRBJ1-5
clone size: .
V gene: TRBV19

CDR3 DNA: TGTGCCAGCAGTGACAGGGGCTATGGCTACACCTTC
CDR3 protein: CASSDRGYGYTF
D gene: .
J gene: TRBJ1-2
clone size: .
V gene: TRBV2

CDR3 DNA: TGTGCCAGCAGCCGTTTTAGCGGGGGGGCGAACACCGGGGAGCTGTTTTTT
CDR3 protein: CASSRFSGGANTGELFF
D gene: TRBD2
J gene: TRBJ2-2
clone size: .
V gene: TRBV3-1/TRBV3-2